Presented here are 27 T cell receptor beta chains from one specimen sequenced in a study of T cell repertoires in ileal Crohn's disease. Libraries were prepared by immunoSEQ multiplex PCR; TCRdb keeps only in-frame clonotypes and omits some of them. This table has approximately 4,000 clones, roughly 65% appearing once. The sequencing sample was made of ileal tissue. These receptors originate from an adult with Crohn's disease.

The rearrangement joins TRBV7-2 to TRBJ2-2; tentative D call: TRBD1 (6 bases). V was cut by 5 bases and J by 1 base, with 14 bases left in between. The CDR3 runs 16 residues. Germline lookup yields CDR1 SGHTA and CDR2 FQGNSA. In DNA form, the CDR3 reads TGTGCCAGCAGCCCCGCCTGGGGACAGAACACCGGGGAGCTGTTTTTT. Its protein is CASSPAWGQNTGELFF.

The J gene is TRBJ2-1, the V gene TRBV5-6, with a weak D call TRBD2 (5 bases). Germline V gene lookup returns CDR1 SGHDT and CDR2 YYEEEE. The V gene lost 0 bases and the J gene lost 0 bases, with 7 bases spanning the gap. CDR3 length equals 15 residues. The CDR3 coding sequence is TGTGCCAGCAGCTTGGCCGACTACTCCTACAATGAGCAGTTCTTC. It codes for CASSLADYSYNEQFF.

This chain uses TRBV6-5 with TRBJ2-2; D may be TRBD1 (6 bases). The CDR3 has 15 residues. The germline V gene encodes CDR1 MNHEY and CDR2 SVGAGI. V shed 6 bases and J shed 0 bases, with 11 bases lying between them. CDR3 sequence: CASSPAGANTGELFF. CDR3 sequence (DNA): TGTGCCAGCAGCCCGGCAGGGGCGAACACCGGGGAGCTGTTTTTT.

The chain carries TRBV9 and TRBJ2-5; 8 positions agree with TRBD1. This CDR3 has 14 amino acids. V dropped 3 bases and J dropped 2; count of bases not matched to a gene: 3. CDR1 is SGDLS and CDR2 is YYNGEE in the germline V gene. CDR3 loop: CASSAGTGQETQYF. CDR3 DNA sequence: TGTGCCAGCAGCGCGGGGACAGGACAAGAGACCCAGTACTTC.

As DNA, the CDR3 is TGCAGCGTTGAAGTGACTGACTATGAGCAGTTCTTC. It specifies CSVEVTDYEQFF. This rearrangement joins TRBV29-1 to TRBJ2-1; D gene uncertain. The CDR3 contains 12 residues. CDR1 SQVTM and CDR2 ANQGSEA come from the germline V gene. Trimming removed 1 base from V and 8 bases from J, with 9 bases in between.

CDR3 DNA: TGCGCCAGCAGCTTGGATGCAGCAGGCTCTGGGGCCAACGTCCTGACTTTC. Its protein is CASSLDAAGSGANVLTF. This chain links TRBV5-1 with TRBJ2-6; D uncertain. V lost 0 bases and J lost 0, with 10 bases in between. CDR3 length: 17 amino acids. CDR1 and CDR2 (germline): SGHRS, YFSETQ.

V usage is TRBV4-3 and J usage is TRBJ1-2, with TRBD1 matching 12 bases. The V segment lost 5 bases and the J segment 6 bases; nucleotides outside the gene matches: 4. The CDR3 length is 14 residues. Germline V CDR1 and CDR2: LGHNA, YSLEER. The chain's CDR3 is CASSSRDRGHGYTF. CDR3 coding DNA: TGCGCCAGCAGCAGCCGGGACAGGGGGCATGGCTACACCTTC.

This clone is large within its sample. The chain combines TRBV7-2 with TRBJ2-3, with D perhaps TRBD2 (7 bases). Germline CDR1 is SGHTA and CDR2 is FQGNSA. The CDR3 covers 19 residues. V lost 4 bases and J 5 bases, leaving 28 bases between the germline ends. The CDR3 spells CASSWTGLVGGAPRDTQYF. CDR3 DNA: TGTGCCAGCAGCTGGACCGGACTAGTAGGGGGAGCTCCTCGAGATACGCAGTATTTT.

The CDR3 spells CASSFTSGSQETQYF. CDR3 bases: TGCGCCAGCAGCTTTACTAGCGGGAGCCAAGAGACCCAGTACTTC. This rearrangement joins TRBV5-1 to TRBJ2-5; 11 bases agree with TRBD2. The CDR3 spans 15 residues. V dropped 2 bases and J dropped 1; count of bases not matched to a gene: 1. Germline V gene lookup returns CDR1 SGHRS and CDR2 YFSETQ.

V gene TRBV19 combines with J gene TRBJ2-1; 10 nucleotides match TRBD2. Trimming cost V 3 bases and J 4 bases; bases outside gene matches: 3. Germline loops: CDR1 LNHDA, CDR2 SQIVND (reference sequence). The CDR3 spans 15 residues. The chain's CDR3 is CASSIRSGGYNEQFF. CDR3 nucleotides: TGTGCCAGTAGTATTCGTAGCGGGGGGTACAATGAGCAGTTCTTC.

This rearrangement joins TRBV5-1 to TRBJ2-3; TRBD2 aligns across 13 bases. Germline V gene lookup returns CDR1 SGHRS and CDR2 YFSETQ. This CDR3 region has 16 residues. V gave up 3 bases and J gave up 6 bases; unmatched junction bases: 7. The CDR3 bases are TGCGCCAGCAGCTCGACTAGCGGGGGGCATCAGGATACGCAGTATTTT. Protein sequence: CASSSTSGGHQDTQYF.

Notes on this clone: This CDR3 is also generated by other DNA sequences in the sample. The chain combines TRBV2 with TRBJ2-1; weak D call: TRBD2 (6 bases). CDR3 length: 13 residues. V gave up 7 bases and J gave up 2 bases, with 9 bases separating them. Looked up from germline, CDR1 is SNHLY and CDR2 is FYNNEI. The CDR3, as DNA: TGTGCCAGCAACTGGGGGGCCTACAATGAGCAGTTCTTC. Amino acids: CASNWGAYNEQFF.

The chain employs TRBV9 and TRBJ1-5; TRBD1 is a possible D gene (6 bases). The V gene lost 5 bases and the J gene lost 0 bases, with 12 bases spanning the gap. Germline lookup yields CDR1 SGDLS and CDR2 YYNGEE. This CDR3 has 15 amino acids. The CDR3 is CASSAGAFSNQPQHF. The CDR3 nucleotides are TGTGCCAGCAGTGCAGGGGCGTTTAGCAATCAGCCCCAGCATTTT.

CDR3 nucleotides: TGCGCCAGCAGCTCCCAACCTCCCACCGGGAACTCTGGAAACACCATATATTTT. As protein: CASSSQPPTGNSGNTIYF. The chain links TRBV5-1 to TRBJ1-3; D gene uncertain. V lost 3 bases and J 0 bases, leaving 19 bases between the germline ends. CDR1 and CDR2 (germline): SGHRS, YFSETQ. The CDR3 contains 18 residues.

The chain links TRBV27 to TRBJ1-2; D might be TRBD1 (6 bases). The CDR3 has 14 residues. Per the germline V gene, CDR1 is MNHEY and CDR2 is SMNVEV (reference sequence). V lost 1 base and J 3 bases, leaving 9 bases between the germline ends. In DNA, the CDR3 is TGTGCCAGCAGTTTATTCAGGGGACACTATGGCTACACCTTC. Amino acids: CASSLFRGHYGYTF.

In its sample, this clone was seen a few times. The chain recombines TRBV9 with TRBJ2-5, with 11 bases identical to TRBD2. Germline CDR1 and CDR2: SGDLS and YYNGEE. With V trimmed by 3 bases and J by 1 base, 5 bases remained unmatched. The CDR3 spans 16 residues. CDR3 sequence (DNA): TGTGCCAGCAGCGAAAAGACTAGCGGGGTCCAAGAGACCCAGTACTTC. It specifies CASSEKTSGVQETQYF.

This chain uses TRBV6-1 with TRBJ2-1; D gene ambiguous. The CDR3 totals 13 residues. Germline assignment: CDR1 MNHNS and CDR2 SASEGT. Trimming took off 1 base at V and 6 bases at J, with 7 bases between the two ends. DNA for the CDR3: TGTGCCAGCAGTGAAGTGCGGAGCAATGAGCAGTTCTTC. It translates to CASSEVRSNEQFF.

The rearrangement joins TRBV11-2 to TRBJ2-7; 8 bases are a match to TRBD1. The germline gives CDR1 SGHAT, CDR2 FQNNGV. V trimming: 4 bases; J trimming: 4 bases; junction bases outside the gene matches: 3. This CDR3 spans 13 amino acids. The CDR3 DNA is TGTGCCAGCAGCTCAGGGGGCTATTACGAGCAGTACTTC. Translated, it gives CASSSGGYYEQYF. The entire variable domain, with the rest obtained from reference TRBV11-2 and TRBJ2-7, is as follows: EAGVAQSPRYKIIEKRQSVAFWCNPISGHATLYWYQQILGQGPKLLIQFQNNGVVDDSQLPKDRFSAERLKGVDSTLKIQPAKLEDSAVYLCASSSGGYYEQYFGPGTRLTVT.

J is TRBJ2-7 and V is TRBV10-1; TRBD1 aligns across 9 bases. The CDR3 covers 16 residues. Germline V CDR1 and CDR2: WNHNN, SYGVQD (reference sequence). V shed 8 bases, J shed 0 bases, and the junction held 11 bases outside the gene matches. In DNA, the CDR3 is TGCGCCAGCGGGACACGGACAGGGGAAAGCTCCTACGAGCAGTACTTC. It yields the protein CASGTRTGESSYEQYF.

Here the CDR3 DNA reads TGTGCCAGCAGTGAAGTTCCTCAGGGGCAAGAGACCCAGTACTTC. Protein: CASSEVPQGQETQYF. The J gene is TRBJ2-5, the V gene TRBV6-1; possibly TRBD1 for D (6 bases). V shed 1 base and J shed 2 bases, with 11 bases lying between them. The CDR3 spans 15 residues. Germline V CDR1 and CDR2: MNHNS, SASEGT.

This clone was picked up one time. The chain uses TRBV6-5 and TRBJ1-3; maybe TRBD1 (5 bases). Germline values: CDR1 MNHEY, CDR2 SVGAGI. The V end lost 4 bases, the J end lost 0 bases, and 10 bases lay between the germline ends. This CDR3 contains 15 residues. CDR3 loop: CASSFYRISGNTIYF. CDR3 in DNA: TGTGCCAGCAGTTTCTACAGGATCTCTGGAAACACCATATATTTT.

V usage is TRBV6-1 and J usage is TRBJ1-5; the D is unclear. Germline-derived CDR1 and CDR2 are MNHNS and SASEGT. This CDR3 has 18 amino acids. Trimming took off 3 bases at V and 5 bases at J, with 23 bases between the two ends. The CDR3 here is CASSDPTSGGGNDQPQHF. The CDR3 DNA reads TGTGCCAGCAGTGACCCCACCTCGGGAGGAGGGAACGATCAGCCCCAGCATTTT.

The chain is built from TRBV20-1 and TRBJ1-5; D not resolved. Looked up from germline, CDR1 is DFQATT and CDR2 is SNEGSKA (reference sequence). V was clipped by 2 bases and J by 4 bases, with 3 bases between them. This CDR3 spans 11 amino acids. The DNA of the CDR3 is TGCAGTGCTAGACCAAATCAGCCCCAGCATTTT. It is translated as CSARPNQPQHF.

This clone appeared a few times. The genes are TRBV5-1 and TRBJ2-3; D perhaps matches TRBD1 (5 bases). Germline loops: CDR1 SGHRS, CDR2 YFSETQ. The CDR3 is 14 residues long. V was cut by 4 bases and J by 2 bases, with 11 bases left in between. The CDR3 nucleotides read TGCGCCAGCAGCCAGGGTACTAACACAGATACGCAGTATTTT. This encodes CASSQGTNTDTQYF.

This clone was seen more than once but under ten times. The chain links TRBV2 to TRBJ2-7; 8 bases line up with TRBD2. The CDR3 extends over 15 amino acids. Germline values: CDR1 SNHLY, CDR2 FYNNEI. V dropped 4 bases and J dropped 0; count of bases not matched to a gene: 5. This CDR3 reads CASSAGGGYSYEQYF. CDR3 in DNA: TGTGCCAGCAGTGCAGGCGGGGGGTACTCCTACGAGCAGTACTTC.

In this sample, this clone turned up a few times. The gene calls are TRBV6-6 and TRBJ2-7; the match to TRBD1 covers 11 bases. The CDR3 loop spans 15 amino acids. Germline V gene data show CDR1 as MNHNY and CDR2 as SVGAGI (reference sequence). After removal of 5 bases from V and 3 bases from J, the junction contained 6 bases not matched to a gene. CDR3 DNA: TGTGCCAGCAGTGTCACCGGGACAGGGGGCTACGAGCAGTACTTC. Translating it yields CASSVTGTGGYEQYF.

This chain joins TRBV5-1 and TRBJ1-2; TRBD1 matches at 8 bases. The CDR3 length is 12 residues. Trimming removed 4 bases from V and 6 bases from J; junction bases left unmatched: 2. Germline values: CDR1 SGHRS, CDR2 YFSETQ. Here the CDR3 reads CASSLQGDGYTF. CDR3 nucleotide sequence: TGCGCCAGCAGCCTACAGGGGGATGGCTACACCTTC.